This T cell receptor beta chain emerged from a study of T cell changes during pregnancy in multiple sclerosis. Sequenced by immunoSEQ multiplex PCR; TCRdb stores in-frame clones only, minus some. The sample carries some 85,000 clones, roughly 95% recorded once. The V end lost 3 bases, the J end lost 7 bases, and 9 bases lay between the germline ends. There are 12 residues in the CDR3. CDR1 and CDR2 (germline): SGHNT, YENEEA. The material sequenced was peripheral blood, taken in the second trimester of pregnancy. The rearrangement links TRBV11-3 to TRBJ1-1; no clear D gene. The clonotype originates from a female donor in good health, enrolled as a control in a pregnancy study. CDR3 residues: CASSFWQIEAFF. The CDR3 DNA follows: TGTGCCAGCAGCTTTTGGCAGATTGAAGCTTTCTTT.